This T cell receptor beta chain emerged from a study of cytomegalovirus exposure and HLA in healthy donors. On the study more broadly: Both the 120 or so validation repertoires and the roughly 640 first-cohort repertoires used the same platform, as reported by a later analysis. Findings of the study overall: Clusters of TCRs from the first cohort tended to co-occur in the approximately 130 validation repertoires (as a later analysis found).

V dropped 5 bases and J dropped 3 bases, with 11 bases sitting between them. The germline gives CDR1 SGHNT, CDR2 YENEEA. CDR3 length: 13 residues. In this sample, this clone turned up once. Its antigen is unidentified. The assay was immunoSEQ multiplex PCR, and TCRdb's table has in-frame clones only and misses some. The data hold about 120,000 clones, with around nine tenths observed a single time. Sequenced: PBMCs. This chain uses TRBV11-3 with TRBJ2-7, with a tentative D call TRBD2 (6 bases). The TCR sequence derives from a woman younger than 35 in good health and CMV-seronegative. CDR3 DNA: TGTGCCAGCAGCCCCGGGGGATACTACGAGCAGTACTTC. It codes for CASSPGGYYEQYF.